A selection of T cell receptor beta chains follows, all from one sample in a study of T cells in Graves' hyperthyroidism and ophthalmopathy. TCRdb re-analysed the multiplex PCR reads in MiXCR, keeping a single row per CDR3 protein. The sample lists a few hundred thousand distinct CDR3 sequences, over 13% occurring once. The sample was blood. Every receptor here comes from a young woman with Graves' hyperthyroidism. CDR3s include the opening cysteine and the closing phenylalanine or tryptophan. The order of the fields is V gene, D gene, J gene, clone size, CDR3 protein, CDR3 DNA. D genes are given only for firm matches. Size tells how often a clone was seen (once, few, many) or the class of an expanded clone, and some rows leave it out.

v_gene: TRBV19
d_gene: -
j_gene: TRBJ2-7
abundance: many
CDR3aa: CASSIGGFEQYF
CDR3nt: TGTGCCAGTAGTATTGGGGGGTTCGAGCAGTACTTC

v_gene: TRBV27
d_gene: -
j_gene: TRBJ2-1
abundance: many
CDR3aa: CASSLSTQGPYNEQFF
CDR3nt: TGTGCCAGCAGTTTATCGACCCAGGGGCCCTACAATGAGCAGTTCTTC

v_gene: TRBV4-2
d_gene: TRBD2
j_gene: TRBJ2-1
abundance: many
CDR3aa: CASSQQTSGEYYNEQFF
CDR3nt: TGTGCCAGCAGCCAACAGACTAGCGGGGAGTACTACAATGAGCAGTTCTTC

v_gene: TRBV27
d_gene: TRBD2
j_gene: TRBJ2-1
abundance: -
CDR3aa: CASSSILAGATEQFF
CDR3nt: TGTGCCAGCAGTTCTATCTTAGCGGGAGCGACTGAGCAGTTCTTC

v_gene: TRBV29-1
d_gene: TRBD2
j_gene: TRBJ2-1
abundance: many
CDR3aa: CSVLAGGMNEQFF
CDR3nt: TGCAGCGTTCTTGCGGGAGGGATGAATGAGCAGTTCTTC

v_gene: TRBV11-2
d_gene: TRBD1
j_gene: TRBJ2-5
abundance: many
CDR3aa: CASSLGGQGGETQYF
CDR3nt: TGTGCCAGCAGCTTAGGAGGACAGGGGGGAGAGACCCAGTACTTC

v_gene: TRBV27
d_gene: -
j_gene: TRBJ2-7
abundance: few
CDR3aa: CASSLHSYYEQYF
CDR3nt: TGTGCCAGCAGTTTACACAGTTACTACGAGCAGTACTTC

v_gene: TRBV20-1
d_gene: TRBD1
j_gene: TRBJ1-5
abundance: many
CDR3aa: CSARKGTGLWNQPQHF
CDR3nt: TGCAGTGCTAGGAAAGGGACAGGACTTTGGAATCAGCCCCAGCATTTT

v_gene: TRBV30
d_gene: TRBD2
j_gene: TRBJ2-1
abundance: many
CDR3aa: CAWSPGTSLGNEQFF
CDR3nt: TGTGCCTGGAGCCCCGGGACTAGTTTGGGGAATGAGCAGTTCTTC

v_gene: TRBV5-6
d_gene: TRBD2
j_gene: TRBJ2-1
abundance: -
CDR3aa: CAWSITSGRRNEQFF
CDR3nt: TGTGCCTGGAGTATAACTAGCGGGAGGAGGAATGAGCAGTTCTTC

v_gene: TRBV10-3
d_gene: TRBD2
j_gene: TRBJ2-7
abundance: -
CDR3aa: CAISTTLAGVGEQYF
CDR3nt: TGTGCCATCAGTACCACACTAGCGGGAGTCGGCGAGCAGTACTTC

v_gene: TRBV18
d_gene: -
j_gene: TRBJ2-1
abundance: many
CDR3aa: CASSPGGEAGQFF
CDR3nt: TGTGCCAGCTCACCAGGGGGTGAAGCGGGGCAGTTCTTC

v_gene: TRBV2
d_gene: TRBD1
j_gene: TRBJ2-7
abundance: many
CDR3aa: CASTTDRGRSEQYF
CDR3nt: TGTGCCAGCACTACTGACAGGGGGCGGTCCGAGCAGTACTTC

v_gene: TRBV7-3
d_gene: TRBD2
j_gene: TRBJ2-3
abundance: -
CDR3aa: CASSLTSGIRPDTQYF
CDR3nt: TGTGCCAGCAGCTTAACCAGCGGGATCAGGCCAGATACGCAGTATTTT

v_gene: TRBV12-5
d_gene: TRBD2
j_gene: TRBJ2-7
abundance: many
CDR3aa: CASGLVPSGSYEQYF
CDR3nt: TGTGCTAGTGGTTTGGTACCTAGCGGGAGCTACGAGCAGTACTTC

v_gene: TRBV12-3/TRBV12-4
d_gene: TRBD2
j_gene: TRBJ2-5
abundance: -
CDR3aa: CASGTSGRAGETQYF
CDR3nt: TGTGCCAGTGGGACTAGCGGGAGGGCCGGGGAGACCCAGTACTTC

v_gene: TRBV6-2/TRBV6-3
d_gene: TRBD2
j_gene: TRBJ2-2
abundance: -
CDR3aa: CAGSYLSGSGELFF
CDR3nt: TGTGCCGGCAGTTACCTTAGCGGGTCCGGGGAGCTGTTTTTT

v_gene: TRBV9
d_gene: -
j_gene: TRBJ2-3
abundance: few
CDR3aa: CASSGKYTDTQYF
CDR3nt: TGTGCCAGCAGCGGAAAATACACAGATACGCAGTATTTT

v_gene: TRBV9
d_gene: -
j_gene: TRBJ2-2
abundance: many
CDR3aa: CASSVAGGELFF
CDR3nt: TGTGCCAGCAGCGTAGCCGGCGGGGAGCTGTTTTTT

v_gene: TRBV27
d_gene: -
j_gene: TRBJ2-7
abundance: -
CDR3aa: CASSTIANEQYF
CDR3nt: TGTGCCAGCAGTACAATAGCTAACGAGCAGTACTTC

v_gene: TRBV20-1
d_gene: TRBD1
j_gene: TRBJ1-2
abundance: -
CDR3aa: CSPGLPGQGSYGYTF
CDR3nt: TGCAGTCCGGGATTACCGGGACAGGGATCTTATGGCTACACCTTC

v_gene: TRBV12-3/TRBV12-4
d_gene: -
j_gene: TRBJ2-3
abundance: many
CDR3aa: CASSRENAETQYF
CDR3nt: TGTGCCAGCAGCCGAGAAAACGCCGAGACGCAGTATTTT

v_gene: TRBV7-3
d_gene: TRBD1
j_gene: TRBJ1-1
abundance: few
CDR3aa: CASSLKAGGTEAFF
CDR3nt: TGTGCCAGCAGCTTAAAGGCAGGGGGTACTGAAGCTTTCTTT